This TCR beta chain emerged from a study of regulatory T cells in long-lasting Graves disease. Assembly of TCR beta libraries relied on iRepertoire HTBI primers together with Arm-PCR of CDR3 regions. MiXCR, applied by TCRdb to the multiplex PCR reads, yields one record per CDR3 protein. Among about 660,000 distinct CDR3 sequences listed, around 30% were seen once. This clonotype was recorded a few times. The V and J ends lost 7 bases and 1 base respectively, with 13 bases between them. Germline-derived CDR1 and CDR2 are MNHNS and SASEGT. This CDR3 has 14 amino acids. The time point here: persistent/refractory GD, antithyroid drugs over 5 years with positive TRAb. PBMC-derived RNA was used for the TCR library.

Sequences were derived from peripheral blood mononuclear cells (PBMCs), sampled when the disease was refractory, from a patient treated with antithyroid drugs. The origin of this receptor is a female donor with Graves disease. V is TRBV6-1 and J is TRBJ1-1; D is ambiguous. Written as DNA, the CDR3 is TGTGCCAGCATTCAAATTCGGAGGAACACTGAAGCTTTCTTT. Encoded protein: CASIQIRRNTEAFF.